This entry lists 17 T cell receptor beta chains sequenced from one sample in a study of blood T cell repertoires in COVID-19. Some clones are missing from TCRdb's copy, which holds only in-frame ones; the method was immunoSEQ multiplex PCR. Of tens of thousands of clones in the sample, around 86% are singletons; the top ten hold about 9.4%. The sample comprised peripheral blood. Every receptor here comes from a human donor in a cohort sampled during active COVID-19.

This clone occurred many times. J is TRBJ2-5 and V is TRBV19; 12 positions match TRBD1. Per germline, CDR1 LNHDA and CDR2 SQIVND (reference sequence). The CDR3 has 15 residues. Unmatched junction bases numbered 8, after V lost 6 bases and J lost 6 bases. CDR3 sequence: CASRPGTGGGKTQYF. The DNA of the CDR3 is TGTGCCAGTAGACCCGGGACAGGGGGCGGAAAGACCCAGTACTTC.

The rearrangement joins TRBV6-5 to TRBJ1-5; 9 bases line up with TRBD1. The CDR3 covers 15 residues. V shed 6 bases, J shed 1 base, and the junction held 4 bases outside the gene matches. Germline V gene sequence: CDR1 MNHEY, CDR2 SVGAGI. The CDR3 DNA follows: TGTGCCAGCAGGGGACAGGGAACGAGCAATCAGCCCCAGCATTTT. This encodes CASRGQGTSNQPQHF.

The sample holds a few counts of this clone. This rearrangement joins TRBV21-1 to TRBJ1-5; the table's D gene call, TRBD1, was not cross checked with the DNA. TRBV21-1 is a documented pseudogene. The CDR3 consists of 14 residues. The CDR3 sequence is CASSKIQGNQPQHF. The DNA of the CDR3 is TGTGCCAGCAGCAAAATACAGGGCAATCAGCCCCAGCATTTT.

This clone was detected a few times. The CDR3 sequence is CATSRDLGPYEQYF. Here the CDR3 DNA reads TGTGCCACCAGCAGAGATCTCGGTCCCTACGAGCAGTACTTC. The chain is built from TRBV15 and TRBJ2-7, with D unresolved. This CDR3 has 14 amino acids. V lost 0 bases and J 2 bases, leaving 8 bases between the germline ends. Germline CDR1 and CDR2: LNHNV and YYDKDF (reference sequence). Complete variable domain (other parts from reference TRBV15 and TRBJ2-7): DAMVIQNPRYQVTQFGKPVTLSCSQTLNHNVMYWYQQKSSQAPKLLFHYYDKDFNNEADTPDNFQSRRPNTSFCFLDIRSPGLGDTAMYLCATSRDLGPYEQYFGPGTRLTVT.

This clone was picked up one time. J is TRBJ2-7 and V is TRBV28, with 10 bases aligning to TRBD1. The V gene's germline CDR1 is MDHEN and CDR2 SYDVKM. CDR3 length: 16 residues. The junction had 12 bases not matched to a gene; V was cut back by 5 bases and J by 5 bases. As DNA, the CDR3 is TGTGCCAGCAGTGAGTATCCGGGACAGGGGATCCACGAGCAGTACTTC. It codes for CASSEYPGQGIHEQYF.

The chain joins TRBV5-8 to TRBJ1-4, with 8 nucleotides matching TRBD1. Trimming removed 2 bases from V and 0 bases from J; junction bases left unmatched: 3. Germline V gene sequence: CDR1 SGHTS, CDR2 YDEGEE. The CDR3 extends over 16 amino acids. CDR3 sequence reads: CASSLPGQATNEKLFF. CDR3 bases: TGTGCCAGCAGCTTACCGGGACAGGCAACTAATGAAAAACTGTTTTTT.

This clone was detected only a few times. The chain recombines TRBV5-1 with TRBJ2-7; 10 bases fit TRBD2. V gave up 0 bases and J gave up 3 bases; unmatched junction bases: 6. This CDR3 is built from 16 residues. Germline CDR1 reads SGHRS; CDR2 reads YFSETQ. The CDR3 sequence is CASSLDPASGSYEQYF. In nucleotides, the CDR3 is TGCGCCAGCAGCTTGGACCCGGCTAGCGGGAGCTACGAGCAGTACTTC. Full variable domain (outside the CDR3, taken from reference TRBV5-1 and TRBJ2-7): KAGVTQTPRYLIKTRGQQVTLSCSPISGHRSVSWYQQTPGQGLQFLFEYFSETQRNKGNFPGRFSGRQFSNSRSEMNVSTLELGDSALYLCASSLDPASGSYEQYFGPGTRLTVT.

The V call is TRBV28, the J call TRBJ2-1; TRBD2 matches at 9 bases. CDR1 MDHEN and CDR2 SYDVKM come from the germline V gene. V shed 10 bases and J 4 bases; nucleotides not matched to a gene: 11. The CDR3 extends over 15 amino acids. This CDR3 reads CATLFSGSSYNEQFF. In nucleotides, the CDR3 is TGTGCCACGCTCTTTAGCGGGAGTTCATACAATGAGCAGTTCTTC.

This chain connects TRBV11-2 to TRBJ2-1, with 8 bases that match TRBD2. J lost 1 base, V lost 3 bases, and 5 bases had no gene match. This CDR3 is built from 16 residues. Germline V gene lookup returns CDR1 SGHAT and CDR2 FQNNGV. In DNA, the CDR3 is TGTGCCAGCAGCTTCTCACTAGCGGAATCCTACAATGAGCAGTTCTTC. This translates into CASSFSLAESYNEQFF.

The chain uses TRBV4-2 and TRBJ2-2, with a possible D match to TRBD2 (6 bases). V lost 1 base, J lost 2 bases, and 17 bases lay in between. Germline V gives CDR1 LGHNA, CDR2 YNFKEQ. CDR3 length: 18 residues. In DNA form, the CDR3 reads TGTGCCAGCAGCCAAGTCGGGGCGCCGGGACTTAACACCGGGGAGCTGTTTTTT. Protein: CASSQVGAPGLNTGELFF.

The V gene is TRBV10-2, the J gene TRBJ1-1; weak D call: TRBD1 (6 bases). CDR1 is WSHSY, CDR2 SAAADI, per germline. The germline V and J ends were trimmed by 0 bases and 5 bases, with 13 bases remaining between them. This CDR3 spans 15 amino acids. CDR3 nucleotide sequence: TGCGCCAGCAGTGAGTCATTCAGGGGAAGGACTGAAGCTTTCTTT. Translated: CASSESFRGRTEAFF.

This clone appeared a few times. CDR3 in amino acids: CSALVGSSYNEQFF. The CDR3 nucleotides read TGCAGCGCACTGGTGGGGAGCTCCTACAATGAGCAGTTCTTC. The V gene is TRBV29-1, the J gene TRBJ2-1; a possible D gene is TRBD2 (5 bases). The CDR3 is 14 amino acids. The V gene's germline CDR1 is SQVTM and CDR2 ANQGSEA. Trimming pared 7 bases from V and 0 bases from J, leaving 13 bases between.

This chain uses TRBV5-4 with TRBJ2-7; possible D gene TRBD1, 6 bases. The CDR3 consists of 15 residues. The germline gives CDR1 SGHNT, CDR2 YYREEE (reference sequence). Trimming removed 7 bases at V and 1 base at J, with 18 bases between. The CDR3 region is CASRSFGQKSYEQYF. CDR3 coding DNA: TGTGCCAGCCGAAGCTTCGGACAGAAATCCTACGAGCAGTACTTC.

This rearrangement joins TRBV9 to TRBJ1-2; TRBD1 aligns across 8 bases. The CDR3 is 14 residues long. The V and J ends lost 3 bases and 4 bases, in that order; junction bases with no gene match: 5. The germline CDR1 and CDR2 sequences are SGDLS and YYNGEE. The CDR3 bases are TGTGCCAGCAGCGGACAGGGGTCTGGCTATGGCTACACCTTC. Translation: CASSGQGSGYGYTF.

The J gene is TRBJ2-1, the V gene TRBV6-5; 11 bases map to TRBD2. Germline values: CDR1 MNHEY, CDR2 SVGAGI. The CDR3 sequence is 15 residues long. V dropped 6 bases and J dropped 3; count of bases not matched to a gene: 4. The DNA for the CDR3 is TGTGCCAGCAGGATAACTAGCGGGGGCTACAATGAGCAGTTCTTC. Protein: CASRITSGGYNEQFF.

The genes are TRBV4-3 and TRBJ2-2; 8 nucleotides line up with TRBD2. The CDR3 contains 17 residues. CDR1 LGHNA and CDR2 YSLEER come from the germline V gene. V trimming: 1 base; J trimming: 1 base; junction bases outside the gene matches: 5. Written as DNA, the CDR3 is TGCGCCAGCAGCCAAGGAATTACTAGCGGGAACACCGGGGAGCTGTTTTTT. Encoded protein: CASSQGITSGNTGELFF.

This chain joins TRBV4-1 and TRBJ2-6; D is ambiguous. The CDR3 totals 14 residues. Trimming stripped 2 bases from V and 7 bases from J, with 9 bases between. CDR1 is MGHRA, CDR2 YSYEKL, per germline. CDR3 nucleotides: TGCGCCAGCAGCCAAACAGCCCCAGCCAACGTCCTGACTTTC. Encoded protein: CASSQTAPANVLTF.